A selection of T cell receptor beta chains follows, all from one sample in a study of Graves' ophthalmopathy and Graves' hyperthyroidism. TCRdb re-called the multiplex PCR reads with MiXCR, one entry per CDR3 protein. The sample gives about 740,000 distinct CDR3 sequences, approximately 40% of which show up once; roughly 45% is in the top ten. The sample taken for sequencing was peripheral blood. Receptors were obtained from an adult man with Graves' ophthalmopathy. Both conserved end residues are part of each CDR3.

V gene,CDR3 protein
TRBV20-1,CSASGTSGNSYEQYF
TRBV11-2,CASSLRTGSAETQYF
TRBV2,CASSAFTKETQYF
TRBV19,CASLAGGGYTEAFF
TRBV6-2/TRBV6-3,CASSRLSEQYF
TRBV6-6,CASSYNPGNSPLHF
TRBV2,CASNRLVTETQYF
TRBV7-9,CASSLLVGYTF
TRBV15,CATSRIVTASGSQHF
TRBV19,CASSSTSGTSETQPQHF
TRBV15,CATSENEKRLNYGYTF
TRBV7-9,CASSGGQGANGYTF
TRBV25-1,CASSSGRDSNQPQHF
TRBV10-1,CASSLTKGLETQYF
TRBV7-9,CASSLGSAGGSAEKLFF
TRBV4-2,CASSQDWTSGRDEQYF
TRBV10-3,CASSPPGRGPSYEQYF
TRBV29-1,CSAAAGLQETQYF
TRBV20-1,CSARRQNSNQPQHF
TRBV20-1,CSASWRAGDNSGQYF
TRBV7-9,CASSLGWGGGSYTF
TRBV5-6,CASSFGRLNTEAFF
TRBV28,CASSAPGDWVPLHF
TRBV7-2,CASSLASLNTEAFF
TRBV20-1,CSASWEGSNQPQHF
TRBV4-2,CASSGRGGSETQYF
TRBV10-3,CASSRYMTATEAFF
TRBV10-3,CAVVDRGRGGTEAFF
TRBV10-2,CASSESGGWGTDTQYF
TRBV4-3,CASSQTRRGGGGYTF
TRBV29-1,CSVAPGDTGNTIYF
TRBV24-1,CASSYGHGNYGYTF
TRBV7-2,CASSFGLAGASYEQYF
TRBV7-9,CASSLHWTRSSSYEQYF
TRBV10-3,CAISETANTGELFF
TRBV25-1,CASSPMGRGPLHF
TRBV7-7,CASSSPGAETQYF
TRBV19,CASSISTGANQPQHF
TRBV2,CASRDGQGESPLHF
TRBV25-1,CASSATEMNTEAFF
TRBV29-1,CSVERGSGANVLTF
TRBV19,CASSVDPRGSYNSPLHF